This T cell receptor (beta chain) is from a study of cytomegalovirus exposure and HLA in healthy donors. Overall study results and limits: In a later analysis, CMV-associated beta chains were mostly HLA-associated, it appeared. Overall, about 160 TCR beta chains were annotated as cytomegalovirus-associated.

The CDR3 totals 16 residues. V gave up 4 bases and J gave up 7 bases, with 19 bases separating them. The germline gives CDR1 MDHEN, CDR2 SYDVKM. The table lists this clone with a few counts. Its antigen is unidentified. 13 Jbeta primers and 60 Vbeta primers were used for the PCR. Sequencing used immunoSEQ multiplex PCR; TCRdb keeps in-frame clones, though not all of them. The sample lists about 180,000 clones, around 79% occurring once. Material: PBMCs. V usage is TRBV28 and J usage is TRBJ1-4; possible D gene TRBD1, 6 bases. The sequence derives from a woman aged 40-49 years in good health and CMV-seronegative. The CDR3 protein is CASSSGQRSLSEKLFF. Here the CDR3 DNA reads TGTGCCAGCAGTTCAGGACAGAGGTCCTTGTCTGAAAAACTGTTTTTT.